This T cell receptor beta chain was documented in a study of cytomegalovirus exposure and HLA in healthy donors. The PCR employed 60 Vbeta primers together with 13 Jbeta primers. Sequencing used immunoSEQ multiplex PCR; TCRdb keeps in-frame clones, though not all of them. The data hold some 130,000 clones, with 76% observed a single time. The germline gives CDR1 SGHRS, CDR2 YFSETQ. Unmatched junction bases numbered 9, after V lost 3 bases and J lost 4 bases. The CDR3 runs 15 residues. In this sample, this clone turned up once. What was sequenced was PBMCs. This clonotype originated in a female donor in good health and CMV-seropositive. This rearrangement joins TRBV5-1 to TRBJ2-5, with 7 bases fitting TRBD2. CDR3 coding DNA: TGCGCCAGCAGCTACAGCGGGGCCCCGGGAGAGACCCAGTACTTC. Translating gives CASSYSGAPGETQYF.